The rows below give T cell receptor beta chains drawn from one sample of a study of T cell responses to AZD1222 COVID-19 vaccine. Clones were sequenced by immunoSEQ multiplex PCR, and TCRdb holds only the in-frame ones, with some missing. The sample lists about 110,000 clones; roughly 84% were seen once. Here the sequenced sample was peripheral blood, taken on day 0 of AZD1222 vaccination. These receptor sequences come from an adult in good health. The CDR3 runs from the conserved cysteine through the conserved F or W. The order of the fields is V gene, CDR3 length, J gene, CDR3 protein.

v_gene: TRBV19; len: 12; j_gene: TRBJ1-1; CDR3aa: CASGSQLAEAFF
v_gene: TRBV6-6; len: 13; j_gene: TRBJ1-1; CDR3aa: CASSYPLPPEAFF
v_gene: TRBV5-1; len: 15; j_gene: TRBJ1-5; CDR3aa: CASSSGQEGNQPQHF
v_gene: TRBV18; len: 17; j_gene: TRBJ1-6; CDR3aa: CASSPPSQGQGNSPLHF
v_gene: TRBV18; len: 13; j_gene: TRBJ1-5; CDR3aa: CASSPGENQPQHF
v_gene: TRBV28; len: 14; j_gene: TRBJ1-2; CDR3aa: CASSLPHQGIGYTF
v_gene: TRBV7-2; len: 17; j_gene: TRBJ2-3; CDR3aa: CASSLDASGSQWGTQYF
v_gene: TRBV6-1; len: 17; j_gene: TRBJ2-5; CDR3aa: CASSERETGAYQETQYF
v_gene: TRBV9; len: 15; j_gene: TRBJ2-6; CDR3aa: CASSVGGAGANVLTF
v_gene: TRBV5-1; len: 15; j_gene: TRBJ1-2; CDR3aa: CASSLGTGDNYGYTF
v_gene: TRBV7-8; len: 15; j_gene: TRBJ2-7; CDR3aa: CASSRNGGQIYEQYF
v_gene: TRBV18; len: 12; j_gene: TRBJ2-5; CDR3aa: CASSPGEETQYF
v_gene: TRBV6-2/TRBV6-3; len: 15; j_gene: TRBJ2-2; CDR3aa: CASSPNRGNTGELFF
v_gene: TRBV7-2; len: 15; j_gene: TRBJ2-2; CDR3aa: CASSLWTGGGGELFF
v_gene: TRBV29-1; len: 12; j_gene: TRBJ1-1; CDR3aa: CSVSPTGLEAFF
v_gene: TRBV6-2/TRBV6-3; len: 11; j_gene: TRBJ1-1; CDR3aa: CASSYMAEAFF
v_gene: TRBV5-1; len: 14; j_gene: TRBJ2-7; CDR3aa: CASSLSGEDLEQYF
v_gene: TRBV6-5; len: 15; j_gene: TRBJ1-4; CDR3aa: CASSSGQGGSEKLFF
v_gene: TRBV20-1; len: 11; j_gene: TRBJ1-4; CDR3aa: CSVHWVEKLFF
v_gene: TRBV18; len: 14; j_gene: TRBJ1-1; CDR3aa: CASSRGGMNTEAFF
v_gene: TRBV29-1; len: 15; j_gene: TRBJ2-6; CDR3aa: CSVGQGASGANVLTF
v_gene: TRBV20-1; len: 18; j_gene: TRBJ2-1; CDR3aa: CSASETRTDILSYNEQFF
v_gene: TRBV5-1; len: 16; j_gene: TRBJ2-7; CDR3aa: CASSSRSGGASYEQYF
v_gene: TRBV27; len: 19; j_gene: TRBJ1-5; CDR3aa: CASNITHRKAAYSNQPQHF
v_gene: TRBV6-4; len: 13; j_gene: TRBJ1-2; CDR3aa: CASSDTPSYGYTF
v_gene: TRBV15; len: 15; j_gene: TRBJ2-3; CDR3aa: CATSREGQGTDTQYF